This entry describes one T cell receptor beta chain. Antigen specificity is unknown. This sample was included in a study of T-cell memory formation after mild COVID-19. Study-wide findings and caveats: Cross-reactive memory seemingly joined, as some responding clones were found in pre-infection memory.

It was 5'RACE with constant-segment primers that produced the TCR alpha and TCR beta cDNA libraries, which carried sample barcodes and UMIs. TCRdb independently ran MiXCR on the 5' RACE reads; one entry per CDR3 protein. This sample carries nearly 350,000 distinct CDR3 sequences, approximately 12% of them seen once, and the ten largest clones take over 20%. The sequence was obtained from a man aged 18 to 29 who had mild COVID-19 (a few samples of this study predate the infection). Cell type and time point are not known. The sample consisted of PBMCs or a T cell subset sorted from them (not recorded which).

CDR3: CASIALGTQNTEAFF. The CDR3 DNA reads as TGTGCCAGCATCGCATTAGGGACACAGAACACTGAAGCTTTCTTT. V is TRBV12-3 or TRBV12-4 and J is TRBJ1-1, with D possibly TRBD1 on 6 matching bases. V was shortened by 7 bases and J by 1 base, with 16 bases between the two germline ends. The CDR3 consists of 15 residues.